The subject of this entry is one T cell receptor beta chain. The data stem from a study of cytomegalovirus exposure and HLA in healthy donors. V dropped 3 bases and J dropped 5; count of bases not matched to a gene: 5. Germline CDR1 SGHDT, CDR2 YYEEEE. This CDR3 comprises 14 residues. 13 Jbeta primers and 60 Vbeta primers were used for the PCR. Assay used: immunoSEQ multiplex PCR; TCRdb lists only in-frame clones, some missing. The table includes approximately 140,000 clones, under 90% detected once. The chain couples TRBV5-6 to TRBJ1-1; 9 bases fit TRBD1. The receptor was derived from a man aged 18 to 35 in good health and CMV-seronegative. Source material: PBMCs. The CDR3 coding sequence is TGTGCCAGCAGCTGGGACAGGGTTTGGACTGAAGCTTTCTTT. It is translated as CASSWDRVWTEAFF. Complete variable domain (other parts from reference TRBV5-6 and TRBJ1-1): DAGVTQSPTHLIKTRGQQVTLRCSPKSGHDTVSWYQQALGQGPQFIFQYYEEEERQRGNFPDRFSGHQFPNYSSELNVNALLLGDSALYLCASSWDRVWTEAFFGQGTRLTVV.